A single sample gave rise to the 15 T cell receptor beta chains below, sequenced in a study of blood T cell repertoires in COVID-19. Sequencing used immunoSEQ multiplex PCR; TCRdb keeps in-frame clones, though not all of them. The repertoire holds about 220,000 clones, with about 80% as singletons. The sequencing sample was made of PBMCs or T cells enriched from blood (not recorded which). These receptors were collected from a woman aged 40 to 50 with acute COVID-19.

J is TRBJ2-5 and V is TRBV7-9; TRBD2 aligns across 12 bases. Trimming at V came to 5 bases and at J to 2 bases, leaving 3 bases not matched to a gene. This CDR3 is 15 amino acids long. The germline gives CDR1 SEHNR, CDR2 FQNEAQ (reference sequence). As DNA, the CDR3 is TGTGCCAGCAGCCCGACTAGCGGGGGACAAGAGACCCAGTACTTC. It yields the protein CASSPTSGGQETQYF.

The chain carries TRBV27 and TRBJ1-5, with D perhaps TRBD1 (6 bases). The CDR3 contains 14 residues. Trimming removed 2 bases from V and 3 bases from J, with 8 bases in between. The V gene's germline CDR1 is MNHEY and CDR2 SMNVEV (reference sequence). CDR3: CASSLDRFNQPQHF. The CDR3 DNA reads as TGTGCCAGCAGTTTAGACAGGTTCAATCAGCCCCAGCATTTT.

CDR3 bases: TGTGCTAGTGGTTTCCCGGGGACTAGTGGAGATACGCAGTATTTT. It is translated as CASGFPGTSGDTQYF. The chain carries TRBV12-5 and TRBJ2-3, with 8 bases aligning to TRBD2. Germline V lookup: CDR1 LGHNT, CDR2 FRNRAP. The length of the CDR3 is 15 residues. The junction had 7 bases not matched to a gene; V was cut back by 3 bases and J by 5 bases.

The rearrangement links TRBV30 to TRBJ1-3; 11 nucleotides match TRBD1. CDR3 length equals 16 residues. Germline V gene sequence: CDR1 GTSNPN, CDR2 SVGIG (reference sequence). V gave up 3 bases and J gave up 0 bases; unmatched junction bases: 4. The CDR3 is CAWSVGTGGSGNTIYF. CDR3 sequence (DNA): TGTGCCTGGAGCGTCGGGACAGGGGGCTCTGGAAACACCATATATTTT.

V and J are TRBV7-7 and TRBJ2-1; 10 bases fit TRBD2. Germline-derived CDR1 and CDR2 are SSHAT and FNYEAQ (reference sequence). Unmatched junction bases numbered 11, after V lost 5 bases and J lost 7 bases. This CDR3 is 16 amino acids long. The CDR3 here is CASSPGWASGRNEQFF. The DNA of the CDR3 is TGTGCCAGCAGCCCTGGGTGGGCTAGCGGGAGAAATGAGCAGTTCTTC.

The chain uses TRBV9 and TRBJ2-2, with D unresolved. CDR3 length: 15 residues. V gave up 4 bases and J gave up 7 bases, with 17 bases separating them. Germline V gene lookup returns CDR1 SGDLS and CDR2 YYNGEE. Here the CDR3 DNA reads TGTGCCAGCAGCCTTAGTCAGGCGAGCAACGGGGAGCTGTTTTTT. Translated: CASSLSQASNGELFF.

The gene calls are TRBV5-4 and TRBJ2-5; 9 bases are shared with TRBD1. The trim removed 4 bases at V and 5 bases at J, leaving 12 bases unmatched. This CDR3 is 16 amino acids long. Germline loops: CDR1 SGHNT, CDR2 YYREEE (reference sequence). The CDR3 loop is CASSGPGQGSRETQYF. CDR3 bases: TGTGCCAGCAGCGGACCGGGACAGGGAAGTAGGGAGACCCAGTACTTC.

This clone has just a few counts. The chain combines TRBV14 with TRBJ1-6; tentatively, D is TRBD1 (6 bases). The CDR3 consists of 14 residues. V lost 4 bases and J 4 bases, leaving 8 bases between the germline ends. Germline V gene sequence: CDR1 SGHDN, CDR2 FVKESK. The CDR3 protein is CASSLGQYNSPLHF. The CDR3, as DNA: TGTGCCAGCAGCCTAGGACAGTATAATTCACCCCTCCACTTT.

This sequence joins TRBV5-4 and TRBJ2-5; 9 positions match TRBD2. V dropped 0 bases and J dropped 7; count of bases not matched to a gene: 10. Germline V gives CDR1 SGHNT, CDR2 YYREEE (reference sequence). CDR3 size: 16 residues. The CDR3 DNA is TGTGCCAGCAGCTTGGTTGGCGGGGGGGGTACAAGGACCCAGTACTTC. Translated: CASSLVGGGGTRTQYF.

The chain links TRBV30 to TRBJ1-2; perhaps TRBD1 as D (6 bases). With 3 bases removed from V and 9 bases from J, the gap between germline ends came to 17 bases. The CDR3 sequence is 13 residues long. In germline, CDR1 is GTSNPN, CDR2 SVGIG (reference sequence). Here the CDR3 reads CAWRGAGFGSYTF. As DNA, the CDR3 is TGTGCCTGGAGGGGGGCAGGGTTTGGGAGCTACACCTTC.

This chain uses TRBV24-1 with TRBJ2-2, with TRBD2 identical over 12 bases. Germline V CDR1 and CDR2: KGHDR, SFDVKD. Trimming removed 2 bases from V and 6 bases from J; junction bases left unmatched: 3. This CDR3 is 16 amino acids long. CDR3 DNA: TGTGCCACCAGTGATTGGCTAGCGGGAGGGCCCGGGGAGCTGTTTTTT. Encoded protein: CATSDWLAGGPGELFF.

The chain carries TRBV4-1 and TRBJ2-5; weak D call: TRBD1 (5 bases). Germline V gene lookup returns CDR1 MGHRA and CDR2 YSYEKL. This CDR3 region has 14 residues. V lost 4 bases to trimming and J lost 4 bases, with 13 bases between them. The CDR3 region has the DNA TGCGCCAGCAGCCCTCCCCAGGGCAGAGAGACCCAGTACTTC. It encodes CASSPPQGRETQYF.

V and J are TRBV11-2 and TRBJ2-7; tentatively, D is TRBD1 (5 bases). The V gene's germline CDR1 is SGHAT and CDR2 FQNNGV. V gave up 1 base and J gave up 4 bases, with 8 bases separating them. The CDR3 spans 13 residues. The CDR3 region has the DNA TGTGCCAGCAGCTTAGCCCCAGGGTACGAGCAGTACTTC. Its protein product is CASSLAPGYEQYF.

This chain connects TRBV12-3 or TRBV12-4 to TRBJ2-7; TRBD1 matches 9 bases. The CDR3 sequence is 13 residues long. With V trimmed by 6 bases and J by 2 bases, 2 bases remained unmatched. The CDR3 sequence is CASRGQGTYEQYF. In DNA, the CDR3 is TGTGCCAGCAGAGGACAGGGGACCTACGAGCAGTACTTC.

As DNA, the CDR3 is TGTGCCAGCTCACCACCGACTAGCCCTATCGGTGGTACGCAGTATTTT. Protein: CASSPPTSPIGGTQYF. V gene TRBV18 combines with J gene TRBJ2-3; TRBD2 aligns across 7 bases. This CDR3 is 16 amino acids long. Per germline, CDR1 KGHSH and CDR2 LQKENI. J gave up 8 bases and V 0 bases, and 11 bases lay outside the gene matches.